This is a list of T cell receptor beta chains from one sample in a study of blood T cell repertoires in COVID-19. This table comes from immunoSEQ multiplex PCR, and its TCRdb copy is limited to in-frame clones, with some not included. The sample gives 250,000 to 400,000 clones, 90% of which show up once; around 2.5% is in the top ten. The sample consisted of PBMCs or T cells enriched from blood (not recorded which). The receptors were sampled from a man aged 60-69 years who had recovered from COVID-19. CDR3s include the opening cysteine and the closing phenylalanine or tryptophan. A D gene is named only where the DNA matches it firmly. Size tells how often a clone was seen (once, few, many) or the class of an expanded clone, and some rows leave it out.

CDR3: CASSVVGQPLYGYTF; DNA: TGTGCCAGCAGCGTAGTTGGCCAACCCCTCTATGGCTACACCTTC; size: .; V: TRBV9; J: TRBJ1-2; D: .
CDR3: CASSLGGGVAGEQFF; DNA: TGTGCCAGCAGCTTAGGAGGGGGCGTGGCCGGGGAGCAGTTCTTC; size: .; V: TRBV7-3; J: TRBJ2-1; D: .
CDR3: CASSSGAGQLQFGYTF; DNA: TGTGCCAGCAGCTCTGGGGCAGGACAATTACAATTTGGCTACACCTTC; size: .; V: TRBV11-3; J: TRBJ1-2; D: .
CDR3: CATSARTSGITDTQYF; DNA: TGTGCCACCAGTGCCCGGACTAGCGGGATCACAGATACGCAGTATTTT; size: few; V: TRBV24-1; J: TRBJ2-3; D: TRBD2
CDR3: CASSPRDRAYEQYF; DNA: TGTGCCAGCTCACCTCGGGACAGAGCCTACGAGCAGTACTTC; size: .; V: TRBV18; J: TRBJ2-7; D: TRBD1
CDR3: CASAWGQGAYEQYF; DNA: TGTGCCAGCGCGTGGGGACAGGGGGCCTACGAGCAGTACTTC; size: few; V: TRBV7-9; J: TRBJ2-7; D: TRBD1
CDR3: CAISEPPTDMVGAFF; DNA: TGTGCCATCAGTGAGCCGCCGACAGATATGGTGGGAGCTTTCTTT; size: .; V: TRBV10-3; J: TRBJ1-1; D: .
CDR3: CASSADRGDRGRLLATQYF; DNA: TGTGCCAGCAGCGCAGATAGAGGGGACAGGGGGCGCCTCTTGGCTACGCAGTATTTT; size: few; V: TRBV9; J: TRBJ2-3; D: TRBD1
CDR3: CASSLDSSFRNEQFF; DNA: TGTGCCAGCAGCTTAGATAGTAGTTTCAGGAATGAGCAGTTCTTC; size: .; V: TRBV7-2; J: TRBJ2-1; D: .
CDR3: CASRGTGGWVGELFF; DNA: TGTGCCAGCAGGGGCACAGGGGGCTGGGTCGGGGAGCTGTTTTTT; size: .; V: TRBV2; J: TRBJ2-2; D: TRBD1
CDR3: CAWSGEAGQPQHF; DNA: TGTGCCTGGAGTGGGGAGGCAGGTCAGCCCCAGCATTTT; size: .; V: TRBV30; J: TRBJ1-5; D: .
CDR3: CASSPKRGGTDTQYF; DNA: TGTGCCAGCAGCCCGAAGCGGGGGGGCACAGATACGCAGTATTTT; size: once; V: TRBV7-9; J: TRBJ2-3; D: TRBD2
CDR3: CSVDRGGQETQYF; DNA: TGCAGCGTTGACAGGGGCGGTCAAGAGACCCAGTACTTC; size: .; V: TRBV29-1; J: TRBJ2-5; D: .
CDR3: CAWSALQGKGYTF; DNA: TGTGCCTGGAGTGCCCTACAGGGGAAAGGCTACACCTTC; size: .; V: TRBV30; J: TRBJ1-2; D: TRBD1
CDR3: CASSRQEHVEGHEQYF; DNA: TGCGCCAGCAGCCGACAGGAACACGTAGAAGGTCACGAGCAGTACTTC; size: .; V: TRBV4-1; J: TRBJ2-7; D: .
CDR3: CASSLWGLGVEQFF; DNA: TGTGCCAGCAGCTTATGGGGACTAGGGGTTGAGCAGTTCTTC; size: .; V: TRBV7-8; J: TRBJ2-1; D: TRBD2
CDR3: CASSWDRGRTEAFF; DNA: TGTGCCAGCAGTTGGGACAGGGGGCGGACTGAAGCTTTCTTT; size: .; V: TRBV7-2; J: TRBJ1-1; D: TRBD1
CDR3: CASSVQGITGTEAFF; DNA: TGTGCCAGCAGCGTACAGGGAATCACGGGTACTGAAGCTTTCTTT; size: .; V: TRBV3-1/TRBV3-2; J: TRBJ1-1; D: .
CDR3: CASSQDSSMASSTDTQYF; DNA: TGTGCCAGCAGCCAAGATTCATCGATGGCTAGCAGCACAGATACGCAGTATTTT; size: once; V: TRBV4-2; J: TRBJ2-3; D: .
CDR3: CASSPTRADTQYF; DNA: TGTGCCAGCAGCCCCACTAGGGCAGATACGCAGTATTTT; size: .; V: TRBV27; J: TRBJ2-3; D: .
CDR3: CASSPRTGYEQYF; DNA: TGCGCCAGCAGCCCCAGGACAGGCTACGAGCAGTACTTC; size: .; V: TRBV5-1; J: TRBJ2-7; D: TRBD1
CDR3: CASSLGLAGSSYNEQFF; DNA: TGCGCCAGCAGCTTGGGACTAGCGGGTAGCTCCTACAATGAGCAGTTCTTC; size: .; V: TRBV5-1; J: TRBJ2-1; D: TRBD2
CDR3: CASSLGLGGYEQYF; DNA: TGTGCCAGCAGCTTAGGCTTAGGGGGCTACGAGCAGTACTTC; size: .; V: TRBV7-8; J: TRBJ2-7; D: .
CDR3: CASSLGDRGQYTGGYTF; DNA: TGTGCCAGCAGCCTAGGGGACAGGGGGCAGTACACGGGTGGCTACACCTTC; size: .; V: TRBV9; J: TRBJ1-2; D: TRBD1
CDR3: CASGKTGGAGQPQHF; DNA: TGTGCCAGTGGAAAAACAGGGGGCGCGGGTCAGCCCCAGCATTTT; size: few; V: TRBV19; J: TRBJ1-5; D: TRBD1
CDR3: CASNRGPSYEQYF; DNA: TGTGCCAGCAACAGGGGGCCGAGTTACGAGCAGTACTTC; size: .; V: TRBV25-1; J: TRBJ2-7; D: TRBD1
CDR3: CASSLRTSGSGTQETQYF; DNA: TGTGCCAGCTCACTCCGGACTAGCGGGAGTGGGACCCAAGAGACCCAGTACTTC; size: .; V: TRBV18; J: TRBJ2-5; D: TRBD2
CDR3: CATSDPTGDQPQHF; DNA: TGTGCCACCAGTGACCCTACAGGGGATCAGCCCCAGCATTTT; size: .; V: TRBV24-1; J: TRBJ1-5; D: TRBD1
CDR3: CAISESEKGPRGNYGYTF; DNA: TGTGCCATCAGTGAGTCTGAAAAGGGGCCAAGAGGAAACTATGGCTACACCTTC; size: .; V: TRBV10-3; J: TRBJ1-2; D: .
CDR3: CASSKAGAGNTIYF; DNA: TGTGCCAGCAGTAAAGCGGGCGCTGGAAACACCATATATTTT; size: .; V: TRBV28; J: TRBJ1-3; D: .
CDR3: CASSLAQGVYSPLHF; DNA: TGTGCCAGCAGCTTAGCGCAGGGGGTTTATTCACCCCTCCACTTT; size: .; V: TRBV7-8; J: TRBJ1-6; D: TRBD1
CDR3: CASSDTGALAGGETQYF; DNA: TGTGCCAGCAGTGACACAGGGGCCCTAGCGGGAGGGGAGACCCAGTACTTC; size: .; V: TRBV6-1; J: TRBJ2-5; D: TRBD2
CDR3: CASSPQGLAGLKGDEQFF; DNA: TGTGCCAGCTCACCACAAGGACTAGCGGGATTAAAAGGCGATGAGCAGTTCTTC; size: .; V: TRBV18; J: TRBJ2-1; D: TRBD2
CDR3: CASSSGTGVYGYTF; DNA: TGTGCCAGCAGCTCCGGGACAGGGGTTTATGGCTACACCTTC; size: .; V: TRBV11-2; J: TRBJ1-2; D: TRBD1
CDR3: CASSEWAPSGNTIYF; DNA: TGTGCCAGCAGTGAATGGGCCCCAAGCGGAAACACCATATATTTT; size: .; V: TRBV25-1; J: TRBJ1-3; D: .
CDR3: CASGLTGQNNQPQHF; DNA: TGTGCTAGTGGTTTGACGGGACAGAATAATCAGCCCCAGCATTTT; size: .; V: TRBV12-5; J: TRBJ1-5; D: TRBD1
CDR3: CASSLAPRSSGLVNEKLFF; DNA: TGCGCCAGCAGCTTGGCCCCACGGTCTTCTGGGCTTGTTAATGAAAAACTGTTTTTT; size: .; V: TRBV5-1; J: TRBJ1-4; D: .
CDR3: CASSPGRSSNTEAFF; DNA: TGTGCCAGTAGCCCGGGGAGGTCCTCGAACACTGAAGCTTTCTTT; size: .; V: TRBV19; J: TRBJ1-1; D: .
CDR3: CSVEEDRVGYEQYF; DNA: TGCAGCGTTGAAGAAGACAGGGTTGGCTACGAGCAGTACTTC; size: .; V: TRBV29-1; J: TRBJ2-7; D: TRBD1
CDR3: CASSLNRLNYGYTF; DNA: TGTGCCAGCAGCTTGAATCGACTTAACTATGGCTACACCTTC; size: .; V: TRBV5-6; J: TRBJ1-2; D: .
CDR3: CASSFFDRGFTGELFF; DNA: TGTGCCAGCAGCTTTTTTGACAGGGGATTCACCGGGGAGCTGTTTTTT; size: .; V: TRBV5-4; J: TRBJ2-2; D: TRBD1
CDR3: CASSYSTAGGRYGYTF; DNA: TGTGCCAGCAGTTACTCGACGGCAGGGGGCAGATATGGCTACACCTTC; size: .; V: TRBV6-2/TRBV6-3; J: TRBJ1-2; D: TRBD1
CDR3: CASSDTAAIQYF; DNA: TGTGCCAGCAGCGACACGGCAGCCATTCAGTACTTC; size: .; V: TRBV6-5; J: TRBJ2-4; D: .
CDR3: CASSRDSKFSGYTF; DNA: TGTGCCAGCAGCAGAGACAGCAAGTTCTCCGGCTACACCTTC; size: .; V: TRBV5-5; J: TRBJ1-2; D: .
CDR3: CASSLGTAANTEAFF; DNA: TGTGCCAGCAGCTTGGGGACAGCCGCGAACACTGAAGCTTTCTTT; size: .; V: TRBV7-9; J: TRBJ1-1; D: TRBD1
CDR3: CASSSGQSYGYTF; DNA: TGTGCCAGCAGCTCTGGACAGTCCTATGGCTACACCTTC; size: once; V: TRBV2; J: TRBJ1-2; D: .
CDR3: CASSQSPGQPQHF; DNA: TGTGCCAGCAGCCAATCTCCGGGTCAGCCCCAGCATTTT; size: .; V: TRBV16; J: TRBJ1-5; D: .
CDR3: CASSPPGQGFSTDTQYF; DNA: TGTGCCAGCTCACCACCGGGACAGGGATTTTCCACAGATACGCAGTATTTT; size: .; V: TRBV18; J: TRBJ2-3; D: TRBD1
CDR3: CASSLQGAQGANVLTF; DNA: TGTGCCAGCTCTCTGCAGGGGGCGCAGGGGGCCAACGTCCTGACTTTC; size: .; V: TRBV18; J: TRBJ2-6; D: TRBD1
CDR3: CASSSRTSTDTQYF; DNA: TGCGCCAGCAGCTCACGTACTAGCACAGATACGCAGTATTTT; size: .; V: TRBV5-1; J: TRBJ2-3; D: .
CDR3: CASSQDVRVGGYEQYF; DNA: TGCGCCAGCAGCCAAGATGTCCGAGTAGGCGGGTACGAGCAGTACTTC; size: .; V: TRBV4-1; J: TRBJ2-7; D: .
CDR3: CASSLTGGANTGELFF; DNA: TGTGCCAGCTCCCTCACGGGGGGAGCGAACACCGGGGAGCTGTTTTTT; size: .; V: TRBV18; J: TRBJ2-2; D: TRBD2
CDR3: CASTTYQGLGNQPQHF; DNA: TGTGCCAGCACTACCTACCAGGGTTTGGGCAATCAGCCCCAGCATTTT; size: .; V: TRBV27; J: TRBJ1-5; D: .
CDR3: CASSFPGENTEAFF; DNA: TGTGCCAGCAGCTTTCCAGGGGAGAACACTGAAGCTTTCTTT; size: .; V: TRBV11-2; J: TRBJ1-1; D: .
CDR3: CASSLVQGKPTDTQYF; DNA: TGTGCCAGCAGCTTAGTGCAGGGAAAACCCACAGATACGCAGTATTTT; size: .; V: TRBV11-3; J: TRBJ2-3; D: .
CDR3: CASRLPGLVRGHEQFF; DNA: TGTGCCAGCAGATTGCCGGGACTAGTTAGGGGCCATGAGCAGTTCTTC; size: .; V: TRBV7-9; J: TRBJ2-1; D: TRBD2
CDR3: CASSYRGRNYGYTF; DNA: TGTGCCAGCAGTTACAGGGGCCGTAACTATGGCTACACCTTC; size: .; V: TRBV6-5; J: TRBJ1-2; D: .
CDR3: CASSGGQTNTEAFF; DNA: TGTGCCAGCAGTGGAGGACAGACGAACACTGAAGCTTTCTTT; size: .; V: TRBV28; J: TRBJ1-1; D: .
CDR3: CASSPGGPQPYNEQFF; DNA: TGTGCCAGCTCACCCGGGGGGCCCCAACCCTACAATGAGCAGTTCTTC; size: .; V: TRBV18; J: TRBJ2-1; D: .
CDR3: CASSPGLAGLRPEETQYF; DNA: TGTGCCAGCAGCCCAGGACTAGCGGGCCTCCGCCCAGAAGAGACCCAGTACTTC; size: .; V: TRBV3-1/TRBV3-2; J: TRBJ2-5; D: TRBD2